Included here is one T cell receptor (beta chain) sequence, with context. The antigen this receptor binds is unknown. The record has no base qualities; no much larger clone is one base away. This sample was taken from a study of shared clonotypes between healthy human individuals (dated by TCRdb to about 2020). Describing the broader study: Three men and a couple of women, aged 18 to 49 years, made up the cohort. For each donor, CD4 naive and CD4 memory were each given three plates, CD8 naive was given two plates, and CD8 memory was given one plate. Blood TCR repertoires of a handful of healthy adults were deeply sequenced to estimate repertoire size and the extent of clonotype sharing between individuals. To increase sequencing depth and limit assay-specific biases, different laboratories used diverse techniques to prepare libraries and sequence TCR repertoires. Leukapheresis yielded between about 0.8 and 9.5 billion PBMCs per donor. Study-level results and caveats: Clonotypes shared by all four sorted-subset donors showed higher generation probabilities than non-shared clonotypes. Pairwise subsampling led to the expectation that sequencing depth would affect the degree of clonotype sharing among donors. Sampling was restricted to blood, and TCR repertoires in tissues likely differ from the TCR repertoires found in blood. Even with the large sequencing depth, rarefaction of the sorted-subset datasets indicated that sequencing was incomplete. The genetic and exposure-history diversity represented was limited by the small number of donors. Roughly 5% of naive CD4, 3.5% of naive CD8, roughly 2.4% of memory CD4, and about 0.4% of memory CD8 clonotypes were shared across four donors. Naive subsets generally had larger estimated clonotype richness than memory subsets did.

Using the deep immunoSEQ assay, multiplex PCR amplified TCR CDR3 regions from genomic DNA. Extracted genomic DNA from each cell subset was spread evenly across all wells of several immunoSEQ 96-well plates, with each plate serving as a replicate. For sorted subsets, around 200 ng genomic DNA, equal to 30,000 to 35,000 T cell genomes, was loaded into each replicate PCR. The purified libraries were quantified using a Qubit 3.0 fluorometer, sized with a Bioanalyzer 2100, and then quantified again using the KAPA Library Quantification kit. Each immunoSEQ 96-well plate was sequenced on its own single-read 150-cycle Illumina NextSeq 550 flow cell. In the source study's methods: The immunoSEQ output contained only junctional sequences without quality scores, so filtering could not match that applied to full-length reads. To assign V/J genes and CDR3, sequences were annotated using PyIR, a Python wrapper for IgBLAST v1.9, with IMGT germline references. Reads were filtered out if the reads had weak V/J assignments (E-value above 1e-6), no CDR3, stop codons, out-of-frame junctions, or ambiguous translated residues. A V3J clonotype was defined by an identical inferred V gene, J gene, and CDR3 amino acid sequence. The percentage overlap between two repertoires was calculated by dividing the number of shared unique clonotypes by the size of the smaller repertoire. Three approaches were used to assess repertoire richness: RTK rarefaction, the Chao1 estimator, and Recon v2.1 estimates of unobserved clonotypes. Generation probabilities were computed with OLGA for all TCRbeta clonotypes obtained by the gDNA method from several donors. TCRdb's version of the immuneACCESS table is confined to in-frame rearrangements and falls short of the full clone set. An unresolved V gene accounts for under half of the shortfall where checked; the remainder is of unknown origin. That table gives V, J and clone size, and the DNA gave D and trimming. The sample data list nearly 750,000 clones, and approximately 72% of these were observed just once. Around 1.8% of the sample rests with the top ten.

Donors were healthy HIV-negative adults with no recently reported acute infections or vaccinations. Every donor was a Caucasian adult living in Nashville, Tennessee, USA. CD4+ T cells were enriched through magnetic negative selection, after which naive cells were positively selected on CD45RA and the remaining negative fraction served as the memory subset. Blood was obtained by leukapheresis, after which PBMCs were separated by Ficoll-Histopaque density gradient centrifugation and cryopreserved in liquid nitrogen vapor phase. Analytical flow cytometry was used to check the purity and quantity of each magnetically sorted T cell population. Each sorted fraction had its genomic DNA isolated and then quantified by UV absorbance on a Nanodrop 2000c. This receptor was taken from a woman younger than 45 in good health. The sequencing sample was made of memory CD4+ T cells sorted from blood. The cell subset or site tag for this specimen amounts to: CD45RA-negative fraction.

Here is the DNA: TGTGCCAGCAGTTTACTTCAACCGGGACAGGGACGCTACGAGCAGTACTTC. Its protein is CASSLLQPGQGRYEQYF. The chain joins TRBV27 to TRBJ2-7, with 9 bases matching TRBD1. The CDR3, cysteine through phenylalanine, is 17 amino acids long. The sequence is cut down to CDR3 DNA, 51 bases in frame from base 1. CDR1 MNHEY and CDR2 SMNVEV are derived from the germline V gene (reference sequence). V ends up 2 bases short and J 3 bases short, with an unmatched junction base count of 11.